Listed below are T cell receptor beta chains from one sample, sequenced in a study of blood T cell repertoires in COVID-19. The assay was immunoSEQ multiplex PCR, and TCRdb's table has in-frame clones only and misses some. The sample shows around 60,000 clones, 75% to 85% of them seen only once. The sample comprised peripheral blood. The receptors were gathered from a man at least 80 years old with acute or convalescent COVID-19. CDR3s include the opening cysteine and the closing phenylalanine or tryptophan. A D gene is named only where the DNA matches it firmly. Where a row states a size, it is once, few, many or the class of an expanded clone; other rows omit it.

>.|TRBJ1-2|TRBD1|TRBV27
TGTGCCAGCAGGGCTGACAGGGGGCGACCGGCTTCCTATGGCTACACCTTC
CASRADRGRPASYGYTF
>many|TRBJ1-4|TRBD1|TRBV4-1
TGCGCCAGCAGCCAAGAAGGGACAGGGTTAGCTGAAAAACTGTTTTTT
CASSQEGTGLAEKLFF
>once|TRBJ2-1|TRBD1|TRBV18
TGTGCCAGCTCCGGGGGACAGGGTTTCGATGAGCAGTTCTTC
CASSGGQGFDEQFF
>.|TRBJ1-1|.|TRBV3-1/TRBV3-2
TGTGCCAGCAGCCTTCGAGGACAGAACACTGAAGCTTTCTTT
CASSLRGQNTEAFF
>.|TRBJ1-4|.|TRBV5-4
TGTGCCAGCAGCTACAAGACCGGGCAGGGGCCAACTAATGAAAAACTGTTTTTT
CASSYKTGQGPTNEKLFF
>once|TRBJ1-2|.|TRBV14
TGTGCCAGCAGCCCCTCATCAGGAATGAACTATGGCTACACCTTC
CASSPSSGMNYGYTF
>.|TRBJ1-1|.|TRBV3-1/TRBV3-2
TGTGCCAGCAGCCAAGGGCTGGCTGAAGCTTTCTTT
CASSQGLAEAFF
>.|TRBJ1-5|.|TRBV4-2
TGTGCCAGCAGCCAAGAGGGCAGGGTGGGACAGCCCCAGCATTTT
CASSQEGRVGQPQHF
>.|TRBJ2-5|TRBD2|TRBV4-2
TGTGCCAGCAGCCCTCCCCTAGCGGGGGTAGAGACCCAGTACTTC
CASSPPLAGVETQYF
>.|TRBJ2-2|TRBD1|TRBV6-6
TGTGCCAGCAAGCTCAGGGGACAGGGAAACACCGGGGAGCTGTTTTTT
CASKLRGQGNTGELFF
>.|TRBJ2-5|TRBD2|TRBV3-1/TRBV3-2
TGTGCCAGCAGCCGAGCGGGGAGAGAGACCCAGTACTTC
CASSRAGRETQYF
>.|TRBJ2-7|.|TRBV7-9
TGTGCCAGCAGCCCCCCAGGGTTGGGGGAGCAGTACTTC
CASSPPGLGEQYF
>once|TRBJ1-2|TRBD1|TRBV30
TGTGCCTGGAATACAGGGGGCCTCTATGGCTACACCTTC
CAWNTGGLYGYTF
>.|TRBJ1-4|.|TRBV11-3
TGTGCCAGCAGCCCTTATTCGGGACAAGCTAATGAAAAACTGTTTTTT
CASSPYSGQANEKLFF
>.|TRBJ1-6|TRBD1|TRBV19
TGTGCCAGTAGTATCGGACAGGAACATAATTCACCCCTCCACTTT
CASSIGQEHNSPLHF
>.|TRBJ2-7|.|TRBV18
TGTGCCAGTGGTAAAGGGGGGGTGAACTCCTACGAGCAGTACTTC
CASGKGGVNSYEQYF
>few|TRBJ1-1|.|TRBV7-9
TGTGCCAGCAGCTCAGGGATGAACACTGAAGCTTTCTTT
CASSSGMNTEAFF
>.|TRBJ2-1|TRBD1|TRBV25-1
TGTGCCAGCAGTGAACCTCGGACAGGCAAGAATGAGCAGTTCTTC
CASSEPRTGKNEQFF
>.|TRBJ2-3|TRBD2|TRBV10-3
TGTGCCATCAGTGACCCTTCGCGGGGGGTCACAGATACGCAGTATTTT
CAISDPSRGVTDTQYF
>.|TRBJ1-1|TRBD1|TRBV20-1
TGCAGTGCTACGACAGGGGGTCGAGCTTTCTTT
CSATTGGRAFF
>.|TRBJ2-5|TRBD1|TRBV6-5
TGTGCCAGCAGTCTACAGGGGAGAGAGACCCAGTACTTC
CASSLQGRETQYF
>.|TRBJ1-1|.|TRBV11-3
TGTGCCAGCAGCCCAAGCCCCTCTTACAGGGTTAGCACTGAAGCTTTCTTT
CASSPSPSYRVSTEAFF
>.|TRBJ1-6|.|TRBV9
TGTGCCAGCAGCGTAGATAATAAATCACCCCTCCACTTT
CASSVDNKSPLHF
>few|TRBJ2-7|TRBD1|TRBV18
TGTGCCAGCTCCTCGTTGGGGACAGGGGATAACGAGCAGTACTTC
CASSSLGTGDNEQYF
>.|TRBJ1-4|TRBD1|TRBV5-6
TGTGCCAGCAGCAGACGACAGGGGGCGAAAGAAAAACTGTTTTTT
CASSRRQGAKEKLFF
>.|TRBJ1-1|.|TRBV7-9
TGTGCCAGCAGCCGACAGTTAACTGCGAACACTGAAGCTTTCTTT
CASSRQLTANTEAFF
>.|TRBJ1-1|.|TRBV11-2
TGTGCCAGCAGCTTGCAGGGGTGGACTGAAGCTTTCTTT
CASSLQGWTEAFF
>.|TRBJ1-1|.|TRBV7-9
TGTGCCAGCAGCCAGGGCACGGTTACTGAAGCTTTCTTT
CASSQGTVTEAFF
>.|TRBJ1-5|.|TRBV7-2
TGTGCCAGCAGCTTAGTCACAGGGCAGCCCCAGCATTTT
CASSLVTGQPQHF
>few|TRBJ2-7|TRBD1|TRBV5-1
TGCGCCAGCAGCGAATCAGGGGGAAGACTCTACGAGCAGTACTTC
CASSESGGRLYEQYF
>.|TRBJ1-3|.|TRBV9
TGTGCCAGCAGCCCAAGACACCTCTCTGGAAACACCATATATTTT
CASSPRHLSGNTIYF
>.|TRBJ1-2|TRBD1|TRBV28
TGTGCCAGCAGTTCGACAGGGGGCCGCTATGGCTACACCTTC
CASSSTGGRYGYTF
>.|TRBJ2-7|.|TRBV4-1
TGCGCCAGCAGCCAAGTCTTTCCCGGTGCCTACGAGCAGTACTTC
CASSQVFPGAYEQYF
>.|TRBJ2-7|.|TRBV18
TGTGCCAGCTCACCAGCCCAGGGGAAGGAGCAGTACTTC
CASSPAQGKEQYF
>.|TRBJ1-1|TRBD1|TRBV28
TGTGCCAGCAGCGGGGACAGGAGGAACACTGAAGCTTTCTTT
CASSGDRRNTEAFF
>.|TRBJ2-5|TRBD1|TRBV5-1
TGCGCCAGCAGCTTAAAGACAGGGGAAGAGACCCAGTACTTC
CASSLKTGEETQYF
>.|TRBJ1-5|.|TRBV3-1/TRBV3-2
TGTGCCAGCAGCCCCGCAGTGAGCAATCAGCCCCAGCATTTT
CASSPAVSNQPQHF
>.|TRBJ2-2|.|TRBV5-1
TGCGCCAGCAGCTTGGCGGGACACGACACCGGGGAGCTGTTTTTT
CASSLAGHDTGELFF
>few|TRBJ2-1|TRBD2|TRBV27
TGTGCCAGCAGTTTATATACCCCGGGACTAGCTTCCTACAATGAGCAGTTCTTC
CASSLYTPGLASYNEQFF
>.|TRBJ2-5|.|TRBV7-9
TGTGCCAGCAGCTTAGCCGGGGGGCGGGAGACCCAGTACTTC
CASSLAGGRETQYF
>.|TRBJ1-1|TRBD1|TRBV27
TGTGCCAGCAGTTTCTTGCGACAGGGGAGGGCTGAAGCTTTCTTT
CASSFLRQGRAEAFF
>.|TRBJ1-5|.|TRBV19
TGTGCCAGTAGTATCAGGGACAATCAGCCCCAGCATTTT
CASSIRDNQPQHF
>.|TRBJ2-7|TRBD1|TRBV9
TGTGCCAGCAGCGTAGATCCAGGGGGATCATACGAGCAGTACTTC
CASSVDPGGSYEQYF
>.|TRBJ2-3|.|TRBV6-5
TGTGCCAGCTCGGCGGCAGACACAGATACGCAGTATTTT
CASSAADTDTQYF
>few|TRBJ2-3|TRBD1|TRBV30
TGTGCCTGGAGTTTACGGACAGGGTCGAGCACAGATACGCAGTATTTT
CAWSLRTGSSTDTQYF
>once|TRBJ2-7|.|TRBV20-1
TGCAGTGCTAGTTCTCCCAGGTTGACCTACGAGCAGTACTTC
CSASSPRLTYEQYF
>.|TRBJ1-2|TRBD1|TRBV4-1
TGCGCCAGCAGCCTTGTGATAGGACAGGCGAACTATGGCTACACCTTC
CASSLVIGQANYGYTF
>.|TRBJ1-2|.|TRBV20-1
TGCAGTGCTAGACTGAGTTATGGCTACACCTTC
CSARLSYGYTF
>.|TRBJ1-1|.|TRBV4-1
TGCGCCAGCAGTCGCCTACCGGGGTGGGATACTGAAGCTTTCTTT
CASSRLPGWDTEAFF
>.|TRBJ1-4|.|TRBV11-3
TGTGCCAGCTTCCGGGGGTTTTGGAAACTGTTTTTT
CASFRGFWKLFF
>.|TRBJ2-7|TRBD2|TRBV19
TGTGCCAGTAGTTCTCGACTAGCGGGGGGAAAAACCTACGAGCAGTACTTC
CASSSRLAGGKTYEQYF
>.|TRBJ2-7|TRBD1|TRBV7-9
TGTGCCAGCAGTACGTCCGGGACAGGGGTCGATTACGAGCAGTACTTC
CASSTSGTGVDYEQYF
>.|TRBJ2-5|.|TRBV2
TGTGCCAGCAGTTTCGGCCAAGAGACCCAGTACTTC
CASSFGQETQYF
>.|TRBJ1-2|TRBD1|TRBV7-9
TGTGCCAGCGGCGGACAGGCCTATGGCTACACCTTC
CASGGQAYGYTF
>once|TRBJ2-5|TRBD2|TRBV5-1
TGCGCCAGCAGCTTCCAACGGGGGGGCCCTGAGACCCAGTACTTC
CASSFQRGGPETQYF